The rows below give T cell receptor beta chains drawn from one sample of a study of radiation and T cells in renal cell carcinoma. Clones were sequenced by immunoSEQ multiplex PCR, and TCRdb holds only the in-frame ones, with some missing. The sample records more than 100,000 clones, around 90% being singletons. Sequenced material: blood, taken from a patient whose treatment included radiotherapy and nephrectomy. The receptors shown here come from a woman in her seventies with renal cell carcinoma. CDR3s include the opening cysteine and the closing phenylalanine or tryptophan.

TRBV6-5	14	CASRGQVVNSPLHF
TRBV5-4	15	CASSYPGQGNTEAFF
TRBV9	16	CASSPSGTSSYNEQFF
TRBV7-2	12	CASSPPGYEQYF
TRBV19	14	CASIDSSGANVLTF
TRBV15	14	CATSRDGDSYEQYF
TRBV5-4	12	CASTRDFAEAFF
TRBV27	14	CASRTWGAETEAFF
TRBV7-2	15	CASSLARGGDNEQFF
TRBV4-3	15	CASSQGSQANYGYTF
TRBV7-3	11	CASSLGNEQFF
TRBV7-2	15	CASSLGDRVGYGYTF
TRBV5-4	17	CASSLEAGATPTYGYTF
TRBV6-1	14	CASSATDSSYEQYF
TRBV4-2	17	CASSQAGTGLPGEKLFF
TRBV28	14	CASSSWAEETEAFF